What follows are 24 T cell receptor beta chains derived from one specimen sequenced in a study of T cell changes during pregnancy in multiple sclerosis. Produced via immunoSEQ multiplex PCR; TCRdb's table is partial and in-frame only. Of about 64,000 clones in the sample, 90% were seen once. The sample here was peripheral blood, taken in the second trimester of pregnancy. The receptors derive from a female donor in good health, enrolled as a control in a pregnancy study.

This chain links TRBV6-1 with TRBJ2-3; TRBD2 matches at 10 bases. This CDR3 is built from 15 residues. The germline CDR1 and CDR2 sequences are MNHNS and SASEGT. Trimming at V came to 5 bases and at J to 3 bases, leaving 5 bases not matched to a gene. This CDR3 is CASSNLAGVTDTQYF. In DNA, the CDR3 is TGTGCCAGCAGTAATCTAGCGGGAGTTACAGATACGCAGTATTTT.

The chain uses TRBV6-6 and TRBJ1-4, with D possibly TRBD1 on 5 matching bases. The germline gives CDR1 MNHNY, CDR2 SVGAGI (reference sequence). This CDR3 has 15 residues. The ends were cut back, 5 bases at V and 3 bases at J, with 13 bases in the middle. CDR3 bases: TGTGCCAGCAGTAACCCGACAGAAGCTAATGAAAAACTGTTTTTT. Amino acids: CASSNPTEANEKLFF.

The J gene is TRBJ1-2, the V gene TRBV5-4, with D hard to call. Germline-derived CDR1 and CDR2 are SGHNT and YYREEE (reference sequence). The CDR3 has 14 residues. With 0 bases removed from V and 9 bases from J, the gap between germline ends came to 15 bases. Here the CDR3 reads CASSLAGPVGSYTF. In nucleotides, the CDR3 is TGTGCCAGCAGCTTGGCCGGGCCCGTCGGGAGCTACACCTTC.

This chain joins TRBV5-5 and TRBJ1-5; D may be TRBD1 (5 bases). Trimming pared 4 bases from V and 9 bases from J, leaving 11 bases between. The CDR3 has 12 amino acids. Looked up from germline, CDR1 is SGHKS and CDR2 is YYEKEE (reference sequence). The CDR3 protein is CASSQGLRPQHF. Written as DNA, the CDR3 is TGTGCCAGCAGCCAGGGATTACGGCCCCAGCATTTT.

This clone appeared once. The chain carries TRBV6-5 and TRBJ2-1; TRBD2 agrees at 7 bases. The CDR3 covers 13 residues. V shed 4 bases, J shed 9 bases, and the junction held 6 bases outside the gene matches. CDR1 MNHEY and CDR2 SVGAGI come from the germline V gene. CDR3: CASSFQLAGEQFF. CDR3 DNA: TGTGCCAGCAGTTTCCAATTAGCGGGTGAGCAGTTCTTC.

This clone was detected once. The chain carries TRBV5-6 and TRBJ2-3, with D possibly TRBD1 on 5 matching bases. Trimming pared 4 bases from V and 2 bases from J, leaving 14 bases between. The CDR3 sequence is 15 residues long. Looked up from germline, CDR1 is SGHDT and CDR2 is YYEEEE. The CDR3 region has the DNA TGTGCCAGCAGCCTTAGGGGTCGGGCCACAGATACGCAGTATTTT. Its translation: CASSLRGRATDTQYF.

The V call is TRBV28, the J call TRBJ2-1; 9 nucleotides match TRBD1. The CDR3 has 15 residues. Germline V gene sequence: CDR1 MDHEN, CDR2 SYDVKM. V lost 2 bases to trimming and J lost 4 bases; unmatched junction nucleotides: 3. CDR3 region: CASSLRQGVYNEQFF. In nucleotides, the CDR3 is TGTGCCAGCAGTTTACGACAGGGGGTATACAATGAGCAGTTCTTC.

The rearrangement uses TRBV5-1 and TRBJ2-2; 8 bases agree with TRBD1. CDR1 is SGHRS and CDR2 is YFSETQ in the germline V gene. The CDR3 spans 14 residues. The V segment lost 3 bases and the J segment 5 bases; nucleotides outside the gene matches: 3. The CDR3 is CASSSGGETGELFF. CDR3 DNA sequence: TGCGCCAGCAGCTCAGGGGGCGAGACCGGGGAGCTGTTTTTT.

The rearrangement joins TRBV27 to TRBJ2-1; the D is unclear. CDR1 is MNHEY, CDR2 SMNVEV, per germline (reference sequence). The CDR3 is made up of 15 amino acids. The V end lost 4 bases, the J end lost 5 bases, and 15 bases lay between the germline ends. The CDR3 bases are TGTGCCAGCAGTTATTTTTACCCAATAGACAATGAGCAGTTCTTC. This sequence encodes CASSYFYPIDNEQFF.

The rearrangement uses TRBV7-9 and TRBJ2-3, with 12 positions matching TRBD2. The CDR3 totals 15 residues. Unmatched junction bases numbered 4, after V lost 6 bases and J lost 3 bases. CDR1 and CDR2 from the germline V gene are SEHNR and FQNEAQ (reference sequence). The CDR3 nucleotides are TGTGCCAGCAGTCTAGCGGGAGGGCCAACAGATACGCAGTATTTT. Residues: CASSLAGGPTDTQYF.

This clone was seen just once. The chain combines TRBV7-6 with TRBJ2-7; D not resolved. V lost 5 bases and J lost 3, with 11 bases in between. The V gene's germline CDR1 is SGHVS and CDR2 FNYEAQ. The CDR3 consists of 13 residues. CDR3 sequence: CASSAVNSYEQYF. The DNA of the CDR3 is TGTGCCAGCAGCGCCGTAAACAGCTACGAGCAGTACTTC.

The chain recombines TRBV7-2 with TRBJ1-5, with D perhaps TRBD1 (5 bases). The CDR3 is 14 amino acids. Germline V gene data show CDR1 as SGHTA and CDR2 as FQGNSA. Trimming removed 4 bases at V and 6 bases at J, with 13 bases between. The CDR3 DNA reads as TGTGCCAGCAGCTGGCAGGGAGGGAGTCAGCCCCAGCATTTT. This codes for CASSWQGGSQPQHF.

J is TRBJ1-6 and V is TRBV14; D may be TRBD1 (5 bases). The length of the CDR3 is 16 residues. CDR1 is SGHDN and CDR2 is FVKESK in the germline V gene. Trimming left V 1 base short and J 5 bases short, with 12 bases between. CDR3 coding DNA: TGTGCCAGCAGCCAAGTTTGGGGCAGGGATAATTCACCCCTCCACTTT. Protein product: CASSQVWGRDNSPLHF. Looking up the rest from reference TRBV14 and TRBJ1-6 gives the full variable domain: EAGVTQFPSHSVIEKGQTVTLRCDPISGHDNLYWYRRVMGKEIKFLLHFVKESKQDESGMPNNRFLAERTGGTYSTLKVQPAELEDSGVYFCASSQVWGRDNSPLHFGNGTRLTVT.

The chain couples TRBV28 to TRBJ1-2; D call uncertain. Trimming took 5 bases from V and 8 from J, leaving 12 bases between them. From germline, CDR1 is MDHEN and CDR2 SYDVKM. The CDR3 is 12 amino acids. The CDR3 sequence is CASSATGEGYTF. CDR3 DNA: TGTGCCAGCAGTGCTACGGGAGAAGGCTACACCTTC.

The chain uses TRBV10-3 and TRBJ2-3; a weak D match, TRBD1 (5 bases). Germline CDR1 is ENHRY and CDR2 is SYGVKD. This CDR3 region has 14 residues. The germline V and J ends were trimmed by 7 bases and 2 bases, with 13 bases remaining between them. For the CDR3, the DNA is TGTGCCATCACTGGGGCCTATGCCACAGATACGCAGTATTTT. Protein product: CAITGAYATDTQYF.

The chain joins TRBV2 to TRBJ2-6; maybe TRBD2 (5 bases). Trimming removed 9 bases at V and 4 bases at J, with 28 bases between. The CDR3 covers 19 residues. In germline, CDR1 is SNHLY, CDR2 FYNNEI. CDR3 loop: CARGPSWGREPLGANVLTF. CDR3 bases: TGTGCCAGGGGCCCCTCCTGGGGTCGGGAACCTCTGGGGGCCAACGTCCTGACTTTC.

V usage is TRBV2 and J usage is TRBJ2-2; 9 bases agree with TRBD2. The germline CDR1 and CDR2 sequences are SNHLY and FYNNEI. Trimming removed 8 bases from V and 7 bases from J; junction bases left unmatched: 5. The CDR3 totals 13 residues. The CDR3 DNA sequence: TGTGCCAGCGAGCGGGAGGCCGGCGGGGAGCTGTTTTTT. It yields the protein CASEREAGGELFF.

The chain links TRBV29-1 to TRBJ2-1, with D perhaps matching TRBD1 (5 bases). The V end lost 4 bases, the J end lost 3 bases, and 7 bases lay between the germline ends. Germline values: CDR1 SQVTM, CDR2 ANQGSEA. CDR3 length: 12 residues. CDR3 in amino acids: CSVAGFYNEQFF. The CDR3, as DNA: TGCAGCGTTGCAGGGTTCTACAATGAGCAGTTCTTC.

This chain connects TRBV5-1 to TRBJ2-2; 7 bases map to TRBD2. The germline CDR1 and CDR2 sequences are SGHRS and YFSETQ. With V trimmed by 0 bases and J by 7 bases, 9 bases remained unmatched. The CDR3 has 16 residues. The CDR3 reads CASSLGGLDFGGELFF. CDR3 bases: TGCGCCAGCAGCTTGGGCGGACTAGATTTCGGCGGGGAGCTGTTTTTT. Full variable domain (rest looked up from reference TRBV5-1 and TRBJ2-2): KAGVTQTPRYLIKTRGQQVTLSCSPISGHRSVSWYQQTPGQGLQFLFEYFSETQRNKGNFPGRFSGRQFSNSRSEMNVSTLELGDSALYLCASSLGGLDFGGELFFGEGSRLTVL.

The chain carries TRBV30 and TRBJ2-5; 11 bases fit TRBD2. Germline CDR1 is GTSNPN and CDR2 is SVGIG (reference sequence). CDR3 length: 16 residues. After removal of 4 bases from V and 4 bases from J, the junction contained 11 bases not matched to a gene. CDR3 in DNA: TGTGCCTGGATCCAATTATCTACTAGCGGGAGAGAGACCCAGTACTTC. Translated, it gives CAWIQLSTSGRETQYF.

The chain joins TRBV18 to TRBJ1-5, with 7 bases fitting TRBD1. Trimming removed 8 bases from V and 4 bases from J; junction bases left unmatched: 5. CDR3 length: 13 amino acids. CDR1 and CDR2 (germline): KGHSH, LQKENI. The CDR3 spells CASRQGVNQPQHF. The DNA of the CDR3 is TGTGCCAGCCGGCAGGGGGTTAATCAGCCCCAGCATTTT.

The chain uses TRBV19 and TRBJ1-4, with D possibly TRBD1 on 6 matching bases. Looked up from germline, CDR1 is LNHDA and CDR2 is SQIVND (reference sequence). The V and J ends lost 9 bases and 3 bases respectively, with 23 bases between them. This CDR3 comprises 17 residues. In nucleotides, the CDR3 is TGTGCCAGCGCCCGGGGGGCCTCGGGAGGACCTAATGAAAAACTGTTTTTT. Translation gives CASARGASGGPNEKLFF.

The chain employs TRBV5-1 and TRBJ2-3; 8 bases fit TRBD2. The trim removed 0 bases at V and 2 bases at J, leaving 8 bases unmatched. Germline CDR1 is SGHRS and CDR2 is YFSETQ. There are 17 residues in the CDR3. CDR3 DNA: TGCGCCAGCAGCTTGGGACCTAGCGGGCTGTCCACAGATACGCAGTATTTT. This gives the protein CASSLGPSGLSTDTQYF.

The J gene is TRBJ2-7, the V gene TRBV9, with 7 bases identical to TRBD1. Germline V gene sequence: CDR1 SGDLS, CDR2 YYNGEE. The CDR3 covers 15 residues. The trim removed 2 bases at V and 4 bases at J, leaving 9 bases unmatched. The CDR3 coding sequence is TGTGCCAGCAGCGTGTCTTTAGACAGGGAGTACGAGCAGTACTTC. As protein: CASSVSLDREYEQYF.